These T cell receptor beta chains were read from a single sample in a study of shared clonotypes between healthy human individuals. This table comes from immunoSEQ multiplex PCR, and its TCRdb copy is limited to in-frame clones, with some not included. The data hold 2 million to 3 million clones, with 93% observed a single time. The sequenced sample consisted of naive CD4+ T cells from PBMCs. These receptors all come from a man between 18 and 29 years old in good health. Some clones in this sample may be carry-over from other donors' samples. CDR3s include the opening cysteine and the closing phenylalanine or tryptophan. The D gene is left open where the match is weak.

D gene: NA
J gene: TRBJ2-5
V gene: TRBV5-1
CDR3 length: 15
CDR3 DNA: TGCGCCAGCAGCTTGGGTGGGGACTTTCAAGAGACCCAGTACTTC
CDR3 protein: CASSLGGDFQETQYF

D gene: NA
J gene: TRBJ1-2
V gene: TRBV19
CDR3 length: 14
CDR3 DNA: TGTGCCAGTAGTCCCATTAGGGACCCATCCCCATTCGCCTTC
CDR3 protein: CASSPIRDPSPFAF

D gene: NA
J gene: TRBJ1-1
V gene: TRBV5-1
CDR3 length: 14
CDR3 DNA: TGCGCCAGCAGCTCGACCGGTGTGAACACTGAAGCTTTCTTT
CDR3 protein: CASSSTGVNTEAFF

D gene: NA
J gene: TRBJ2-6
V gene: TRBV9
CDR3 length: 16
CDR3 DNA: TGTGCCAGCAGCCAAGGTGGGGTCTCTGGGGCCAACGTCCTGACTTTC
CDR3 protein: CASSQGGVSGANVLTF

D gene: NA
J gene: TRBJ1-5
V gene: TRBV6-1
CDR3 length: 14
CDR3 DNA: TGTGCCAGCAGACACTCCGGGACCGCCAATCCCCAGCATTTT
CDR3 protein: CASRHSGTANPQHF

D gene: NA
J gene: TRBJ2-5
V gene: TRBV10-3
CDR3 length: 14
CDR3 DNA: TGTGCCATCAATTCCAGGGGGGTCCAAGAGACCCAGTACTTC
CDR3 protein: CAINSRGVQETQYF

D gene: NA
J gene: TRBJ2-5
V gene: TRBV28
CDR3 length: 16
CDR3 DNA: TGTGCCAGCAGTTTATTAGGGGCGGGATCACAAGAGACCCAGTACTTC
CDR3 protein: CASSLLGAGSQETQYF

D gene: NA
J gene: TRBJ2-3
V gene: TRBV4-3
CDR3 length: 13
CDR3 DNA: TGCGCCAGCAGCCGGTCGGACACAGATACGCAGTATTTT
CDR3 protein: CASSRSDTDTQYF

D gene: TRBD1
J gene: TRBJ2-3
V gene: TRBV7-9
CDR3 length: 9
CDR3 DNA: TGTGCCAGCAGCTTTTCCAGGGGGTTT
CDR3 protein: CASSFSRGF

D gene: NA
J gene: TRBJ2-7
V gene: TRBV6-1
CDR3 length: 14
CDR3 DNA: TGTGCCAGCAGTGCCAATCCCCGCTCCTACGAGCAGTACTTC
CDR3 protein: CASSANPRSYEQYF

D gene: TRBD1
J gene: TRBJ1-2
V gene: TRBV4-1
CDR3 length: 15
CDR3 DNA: TGCGCCAGCAGCCAAGCGGGACAGGGGAACTATGGCTACACCTTC
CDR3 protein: CASSQAGQGNYGYTF

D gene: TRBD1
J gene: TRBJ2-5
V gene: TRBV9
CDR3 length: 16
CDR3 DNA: TGTGCCAGCAGCAGCGGGGACAGGGGGCGGAGGGAGACCCAGTACTTC
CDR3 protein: CASSSGDRGRRETQYF

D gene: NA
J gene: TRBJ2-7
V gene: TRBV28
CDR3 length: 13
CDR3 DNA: TGTGCCAGCAGCCCAGGACAGTCCTACGAGCAGTACTTC
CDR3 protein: CASSPGQSYEQYF

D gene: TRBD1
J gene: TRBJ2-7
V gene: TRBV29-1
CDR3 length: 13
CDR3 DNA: TGCAGCGTTGAGGACGACAGGGGAAGGGAGCAGTACTTC
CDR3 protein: CSVEDDRGREQYF

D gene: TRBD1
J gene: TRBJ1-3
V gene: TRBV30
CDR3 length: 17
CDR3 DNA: TGTGCCTGGAGAACCATGACAGGGGACTTCTCTGGAAACACCATATATTTT
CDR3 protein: CAWRTMTGDFSGNTIYF

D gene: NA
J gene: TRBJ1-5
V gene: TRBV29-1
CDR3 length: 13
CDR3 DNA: TGCAGCGGCTCGGCGGGAAGCAATCAGCCCCAGCATTTT
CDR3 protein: CSGSAGSNQPQHF

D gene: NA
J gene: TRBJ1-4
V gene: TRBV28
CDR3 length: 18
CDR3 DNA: TGTGCCAGCAGTTTTTGGGGCCTCTCGGGTACAACTAATGAAAAACTGTTTTTT
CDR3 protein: CASSFWGLSGTTNEKLFF

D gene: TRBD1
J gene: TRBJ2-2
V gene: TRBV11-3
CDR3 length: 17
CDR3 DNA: TGTGCCAGCAGCTTAGCCCGCGGGACAGGGACCACCGGGGAGCTGTTTTTT
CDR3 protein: CASSLARGTGTTGELFF

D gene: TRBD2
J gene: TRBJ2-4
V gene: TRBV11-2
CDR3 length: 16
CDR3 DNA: TGTGCCAGCAGCATAACTAGCGGGAGGTCCAAAAACATTCAGTACTTC
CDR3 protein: CASSITSGRSKNIQYF

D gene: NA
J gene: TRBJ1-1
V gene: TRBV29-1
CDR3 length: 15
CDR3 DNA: TGCAGCGTCGCGGGGGGCAGGGGCATTAACACTGAAGCTTTCTTT
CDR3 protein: CSVAGGRGINTEAFF

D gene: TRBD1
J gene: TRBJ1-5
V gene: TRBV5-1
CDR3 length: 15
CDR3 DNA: TGCGCCAGCAGCTTGGCGGGACAGGTCGATCAGCCCCAGCATTTT
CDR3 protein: CASSLAGQVDQPQHF

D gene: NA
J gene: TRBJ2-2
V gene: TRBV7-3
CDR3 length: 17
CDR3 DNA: TGTGCCAGCAGCTTAAAGGAACGGGCCCCTCGAAGCGGGGAGCTGTTTTTT
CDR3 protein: CASSLKERAPRSGELFF

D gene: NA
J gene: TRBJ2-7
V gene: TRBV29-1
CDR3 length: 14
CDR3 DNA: TGCAGCGTTGTCCCGCTCGGGCGTTCTCGCGAGCAGTACTTC
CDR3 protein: CSVVPLGRSREQYF

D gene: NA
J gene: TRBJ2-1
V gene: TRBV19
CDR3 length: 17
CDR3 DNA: TGTGCCAGTAGTATCGCCCCTAGCGTCAGCTCCTACAATGAGCAGTTCTTC
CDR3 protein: CASSIAPSVSSYNEQFF